This entry describes one T cell receptor (beta chain). Its antigen is unknown. The sample contains more than one DNA sequence encoding this CDR3. When replicate PCRs were run on sorted subsets, they used around 0.2 ug DNA, 30,000 to 35,000 T cell genomes. The table came from immunoSEQ multiplex PCR; TCRdb's copy has only in-frame clones and leaves some out. The sample records under 550,000 clones, 95% to 97% being singletons. Each donor was a Caucasian adult residing in Nashville, Tennessee. Trimming took 2 bases from V and 7 from J; bases not matched to a gene: 4. The germline gives CDR1 SGHRS, CDR2 YFSETQ. The CDR3 is made up of 15 amino acids. This sample is part of a study of shared clonotypes between healthy human individuals. Study-wide results and limits: Several donors shared around 5.1% of their naive CD4 clonotypes.

The sequence was collected from a woman between 25 and 40 years old in good health. The chain links TRBV5-1 to TRBJ2-1; TRBD2 agrees at 12 bases. The specimen was naive CD4+ T cells sorted from blood. Sample subset: CD45RA+ positively selected. The CDR3 loop is CASSLLAGGVNEQFF. The CDR3 nucleotides are TGCGCCAGCAGCTTACTAGCGGGAGGTGTAAATGAGCAGTTCTTC. Filled out from reference TRBV5-1 and TRBJ2-1, the complete variable domain reads KAGVTQTPRYLIKTRGQQVTLSCSPISGHRSVSWYQQTPGQGLQFLFEYFSETQRNKGNFPGRFSGRQFSNSRSEMNVSTLELGDSALYLCASSLLAGGVNEQFFGPGTRLTVL.